The 20 T cell receptor beta chains below were found in one sample sequenced in a study of technical replicates of blood from a few donors. The method was immunoSEQ multiplex PCR; TCRdb's version includes in-frame clones alone and lacks a portion of them. The repertoire holds over 85,000 clones, with around 96% as singletons. The sequenced sample was T cells isolated from PBMCs. The origin of the receptors is a human donor in good health.

The chain combines TRBV19 with TRBJ2-2; no definite D call. The CDR3 spans 15 residues. Germline V CDR1 and CDR2: LNHDA, SQIVND (reference sequence). The ends were cut back, 3 bases at V and 3 bases at J, with 11 bases in the middle. CDR3 DNA: TGTGCCAGTAGTATTAACGTCCCGGACACCGGGGAGCTGTTTTTT. It encodes CASSINVPDTGELFF.

V is TRBV6-5 and J is TRBJ2-7, with TRBD1 matching over 7 bases. This CDR3 spans 14 amino acids. CDR1 and CDR2 from the germline V gene are MNHEY and SVGAGI. After removal of 2 bases from V and 2 bases from J, the junction contained 3 bases not matched to a gene. The CDR3 bases are TGTGCCAGCAGTTACGAAGGGACAGCCTACGAGCAGTACTTC. Translated: CASSYEGTAYEQYF.

This chain connects TRBV10-3 to TRBJ2-1, with a possible D match to TRBD2 (6 bases). This CDR3 region has 13 residues. Germline V lookup: CDR1 ENHRY, CDR2 SYGVKD. Trimming took 6 bases from V and 8 from J, leaving 14 bases between them. Here the CDR3 DNA reads TGTGCCATCAGGACGGGACTTGGGGATGAGCAGTTCTTC. It is translated as CAIRTGLGDEQFF.

In its sample, this clone was seen once. The genes are TRBV27 and TRBJ2-1, with 12 nucleotides matching TRBD2. The germline CDR1 and CDR2 sequences are MNHEY and SMNVEV (reference sequence). V lost 5 bases to trimming and J lost 7 bases; unmatched junction nucleotides: 0. The CDR3 runs 13 residues. The CDR3 nucleotides read TGTGCCAGCAGTGGACTAGCGGGGAATGAGCAGTTCTTC. Its protein product is CASSGLAGNEQFF.

The chain uses TRBV15 and TRBJ2-1, with 7 bases aligning to TRBD2. The V segment lost 4 bases and the J segment 0 bases; nucleotides outside the gene matches: 3. Germline CDR1 and CDR2: LNHNV and YYDKDF (reference sequence). The CDR3 runs 15 residues. The CDR3 protein is CATSTGGSSYNEQFF. Here the CDR3 DNA reads TGTGCCACCAGCACCGGCGGGAGCTCCTACAATGAGCAGTTCTTC.

The gene calls are TRBV6-1 and TRBJ2-1; D is uncertain. The ends were cut back, 0 bases at V and 10 bases at J, with 13 bases in the middle. The V gene's germline CDR1 is MNHNS and CDR2 SASEGT. The CDR3 is made up of 14 amino acids. The DNA for the CDR3 is TGTGCCAGCAGTGAAGCCCTAATTAACGGGGAGCAGTTCTTC. Protein sequence: CASSEALINGEQFF.

V and J are TRBV25-1 and TRBJ2-7, with 7 bases matching TRBD1. Germline CDR1 reads MGHDK; CDR2 reads SYGVNS. This CDR3 is built from 13 residues. Trimming at V came to 3 bases and at J to 7 bases, leaving 6 bases not matched to a gene. The CDR3 reads CASSDIQGSEQYF. CDR3 sequence (DNA): TGTGCCAGCAGTGATATACAGGGGAGTGAGCAGTACTTC.

The chain links TRBV7-8 to TRBJ2-1; 8 bases align to TRBD2. The ends lost 2 bases at V and 9 bases at J; junction bases unmatched: 9. The CDR3 runs 15 residues. Germline V gives CDR1 SGHVS, CDR2 FQNEAQ. The DNA of the CDR3 is TGTGCCAGCAGCTTAACCGGGACTAGTCTGACTGAGCAGTTCTTC. Translating gives CASSLTGTSLTEQFF.

The chain has TRBV9 and TRBJ1-4; 7 positions match TRBD1. Trimming cost V 6 bases and J 0 bases; bases outside gene matches: 2. CDR1 is SGDLS, CDR2 YYNGEE, per germline. The CDR3 runs 14 residues. The CDR3 sequence is CASTDRATNEKLFF. The CDR3 DNA is TGTGCCAGCACCGACAGGGCAACTAATGAAAAACTGTTTTTT.

The chain is built from TRBV9 and TRBJ2-7; 8 bases map to TRBD1. This CDR3 has 14 amino acids. Trimming took 2 bases from V and 2 from J; bases not matched to a gene: 3. Germline lookup yields CDR1 SGDLS and CDR2 YYNGEE. The CDR3 nucleotides are TGTGCCAGCAGCGTTACAGGGGGAACCTACGAGCAGTACTTC. It yields the protein CASSVTGGTYEQYF.

The gene calls are TRBV18 and TRBJ1-2; possibly TRBD1 for D (5 bases). The CDR3 is 11 residues long. Trimming removed 6 bases from V and 7 bases from J, with 9 bases in between. The germline CDR1 and CDR2 sequences are KGHSH and LQKENI. The CDR3 DNA sequence: TGTGCCAGCTCTCCGGGGGGTGGCTACACCTTC. It is translated as CASSPGGGYTF.

The chain has TRBV2 and TRBJ2-3; D might be TRBD2 (6 bases). The CDR3 has 14 residues. Germline V gene lookup returns CDR1 SNHLY and CDR2 FYNNEI. The V end lost 3 bases, the J end lost 2 bases, and 9 bases lay between the germline ends. The CDR3 bases are TGTGCCAGCAGTGAGGGGACTTACACAGATACGCAGTATTTT. Protein sequence: CASSEGTYTDTQYF.

The rearrangement joins TRBV4-2 to TRBJ2-1; 8 nucleotides line up with TRBD2. Germline V gene data show CDR1 as LGHNA and CDR2 as YNFKEQ. The CDR3 is 16 residues long. V shed 6 bases, J shed 0 bases, and the junction held 7 bases outside the gene matches. Written as DNA, the CDR3 is TGTGCCAGCAGAATTAGCGGGGCAAGCTCCTACAATGAGCAGTTCTTC. This gives the protein CASRISGASSYNEQFF.

This clone has just one count. The chain links TRBV2 to TRBJ1-2; no clear D. This CDR3 has 14 residues. V was trimmed by 4 bases and J by 8 bases, leaving 17 bases between them. Germline lookup yields CDR1 SNHLY and CDR2 FYNNEI. CDR3 nucleotide sequence: TGTGCCAGCAGTGTCTCCTCAGGAACTAGCGGCTACACCTTC. As protein: CASSVSSGTSGYTF.

The V gene is TRBV6-5, the J gene TRBJ2-3, with D perhaps matching TRBD2 (5 bases). V lost 6 bases and J 6 bases, leaving 13 bases between the germline ends. The germline V gene has CDR1 MNHEY and CDR2 SVGAGI. The CDR3 has 13 amino acids. CDR3 protein: CASSQGRGDTQYF. The CDR3 DNA reads TGTGCCAGCAGCCAAGGGCGAGGGGATACGCAGTATTTT.

J is TRBJ1-1 and V is TRBV28; the D gene is possibly TRBD1 (6 bases). The germline V and J ends were trimmed by 4 bases and 5 bases, with 17 bases remaining between them. The germline CDR1 and CDR2 sequences are MDHEN and SYDVKM. The CDR3 totals 15 residues. In nucleotides, the CDR3 is TGTGCCAGCAGTTCACAGGGTATTTATTCGACTGAAGCTTTCTTT. The encoded protein is CASSSQGIYSTEAFF.

The chain couples TRBV6-1 to TRBJ1-2; D remains ambiguous. The CDR3 is made up of 15 amino acids. CDR1 and CDR2 from the germline V gene are MNHNS and SASEGT. V was pared by 1 base and J by 4 bases, with 13 bases between. In nucleotides, the CDR3 is TGTGCCAGCAGTGAAGATCCCCTCGGGGTCTATGGCTACACCTTC. Translating gives CASSEDPLGVYGYTF.

This chain connects TRBV13 to TRBJ1-1, with TRBD1 identical over 7 bases. The CDR3 has 15 residues. Germline-derived CDR1 and CDR2 are PRHDT and FYEKMQ (reference sequence). V trimming: 1 base; J trimming: 3 bases; junction bases outside the gene matches: 5. The CDR3 is CASSLVYRGDTEAFF. CDR3 DNA sequence: TGTGCCAGCAGCTTAGTATACAGGGGAGACACTGAAGCTTTCTTT.

This clone was observed once. The V gene is TRBV2, the J gene TRBJ2-7; tentatively, D is TRBD1 (5 bases). Deletions cut 3 bases from V and 7 bases from J, with 10 bases between. Germline V gives CDR1 SNHLY, CDR2 FYNNEI. The CDR3 is 12 residues long. DNA of the CDR3: TGTGCCAGCAGTGACGACAGTGAGGAGCAGTACTTC. It translates to CASSDDSEEQYF.

The chain employs TRBV18 and TRBJ1-5; D is undetermined. CDR3 length: 15 residues. Germline V CDR1 and CDR2: KGHSH, LQKENI. V was trimmed by 6 bases and J by 1 base, leaving 13 bases between them. This CDR3 is CASSPVGRSNQPQHF. CDR3 coding DNA: TGTGCCAGCTCTCCTGTCGGTCGGAGCAATCAGCCCCAGCATTTT.